This T cell receptor beta chain was profiled in a study of OX40 agonist ivuxolimab in advanced cancers. Only in-frame clones appear in the TCRdb table, and some are missing; sequencing was by immunoSEQ multiplex PCR. In the table there are tens of thousands of clones, approximately 90% of which are singletons. Concerning this clone itself: The target antigen is unknown.

General study results and limits: There were, on average, more expanded clones in CD8+ T cells than in CD4+.

Germline assignment: CDR1 SGHDN and CDR2 FVKESK. This CDR3 has 12 amino acids. Trimming pared 1 base from V and 10 bases from J, leaving 10 bases between. The sample here was CD4+ or CD8+ T cells sorted from blood, taken in a trial of the OX40 agonist ivuxolimab. The rearrangement links TRBV14 to TRBJ1-1; D gene unclear. This sequence originates from an adult with an advanced solid tumor such as melanoma, head and neck, liver or kidney cancer. In nucleotides, the CDR3 is TGTGCCAGCAGCCAAGCGGGCCGGGGAGCTTTCTTT. Its translation is CASSQAGRGAFF.